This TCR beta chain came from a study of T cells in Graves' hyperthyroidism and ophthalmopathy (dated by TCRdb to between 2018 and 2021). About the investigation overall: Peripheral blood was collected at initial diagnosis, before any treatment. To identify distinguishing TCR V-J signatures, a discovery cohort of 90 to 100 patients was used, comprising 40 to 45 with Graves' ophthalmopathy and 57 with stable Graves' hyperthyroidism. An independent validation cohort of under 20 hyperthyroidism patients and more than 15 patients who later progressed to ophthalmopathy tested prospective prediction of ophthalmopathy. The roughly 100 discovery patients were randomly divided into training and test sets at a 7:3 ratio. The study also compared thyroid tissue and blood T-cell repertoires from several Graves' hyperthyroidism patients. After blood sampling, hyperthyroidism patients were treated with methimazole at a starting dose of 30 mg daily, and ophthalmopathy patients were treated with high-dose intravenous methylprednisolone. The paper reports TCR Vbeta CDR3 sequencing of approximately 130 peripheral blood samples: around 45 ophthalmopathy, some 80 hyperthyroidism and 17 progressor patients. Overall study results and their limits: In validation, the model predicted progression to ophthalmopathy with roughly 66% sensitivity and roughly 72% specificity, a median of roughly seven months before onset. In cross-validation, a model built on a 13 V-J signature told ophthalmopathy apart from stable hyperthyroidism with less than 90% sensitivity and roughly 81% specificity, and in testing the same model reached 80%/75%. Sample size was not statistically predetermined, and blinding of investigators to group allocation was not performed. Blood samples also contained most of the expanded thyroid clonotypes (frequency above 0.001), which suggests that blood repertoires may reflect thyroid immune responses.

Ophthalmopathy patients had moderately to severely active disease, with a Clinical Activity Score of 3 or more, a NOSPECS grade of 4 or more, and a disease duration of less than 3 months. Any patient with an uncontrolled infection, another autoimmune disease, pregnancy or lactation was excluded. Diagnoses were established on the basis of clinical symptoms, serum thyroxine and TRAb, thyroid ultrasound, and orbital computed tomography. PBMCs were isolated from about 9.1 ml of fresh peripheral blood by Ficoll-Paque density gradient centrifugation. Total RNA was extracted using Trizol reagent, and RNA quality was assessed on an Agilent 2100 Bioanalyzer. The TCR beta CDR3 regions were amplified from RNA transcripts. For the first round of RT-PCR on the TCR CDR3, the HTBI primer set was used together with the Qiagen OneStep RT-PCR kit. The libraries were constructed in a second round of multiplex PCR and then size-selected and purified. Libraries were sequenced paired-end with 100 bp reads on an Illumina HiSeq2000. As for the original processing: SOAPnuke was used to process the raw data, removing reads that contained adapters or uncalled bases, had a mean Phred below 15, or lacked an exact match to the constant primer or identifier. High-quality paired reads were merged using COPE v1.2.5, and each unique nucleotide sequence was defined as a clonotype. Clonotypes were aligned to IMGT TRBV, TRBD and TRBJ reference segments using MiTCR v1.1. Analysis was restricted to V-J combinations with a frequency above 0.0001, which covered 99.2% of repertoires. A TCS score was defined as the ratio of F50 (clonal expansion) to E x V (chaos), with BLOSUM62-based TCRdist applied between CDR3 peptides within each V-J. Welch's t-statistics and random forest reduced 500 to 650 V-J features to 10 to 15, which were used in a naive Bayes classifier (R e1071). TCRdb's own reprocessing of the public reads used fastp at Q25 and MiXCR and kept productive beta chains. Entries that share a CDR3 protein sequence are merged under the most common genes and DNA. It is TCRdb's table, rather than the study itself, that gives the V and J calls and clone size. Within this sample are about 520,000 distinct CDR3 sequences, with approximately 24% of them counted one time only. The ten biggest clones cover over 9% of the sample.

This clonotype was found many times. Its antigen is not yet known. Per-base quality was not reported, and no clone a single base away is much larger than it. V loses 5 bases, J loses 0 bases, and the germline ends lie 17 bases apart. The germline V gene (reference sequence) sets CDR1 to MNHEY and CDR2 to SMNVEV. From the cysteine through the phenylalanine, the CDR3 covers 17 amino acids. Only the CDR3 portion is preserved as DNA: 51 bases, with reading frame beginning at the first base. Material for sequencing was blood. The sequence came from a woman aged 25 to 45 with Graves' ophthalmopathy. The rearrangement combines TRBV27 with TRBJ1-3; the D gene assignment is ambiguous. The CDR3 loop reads CASSPQPGADSGNTIYF. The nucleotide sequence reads TGTGCCAGCAGTCCCCAACCTGGTGCGGACTCTGGAAACACCATATATTTT.